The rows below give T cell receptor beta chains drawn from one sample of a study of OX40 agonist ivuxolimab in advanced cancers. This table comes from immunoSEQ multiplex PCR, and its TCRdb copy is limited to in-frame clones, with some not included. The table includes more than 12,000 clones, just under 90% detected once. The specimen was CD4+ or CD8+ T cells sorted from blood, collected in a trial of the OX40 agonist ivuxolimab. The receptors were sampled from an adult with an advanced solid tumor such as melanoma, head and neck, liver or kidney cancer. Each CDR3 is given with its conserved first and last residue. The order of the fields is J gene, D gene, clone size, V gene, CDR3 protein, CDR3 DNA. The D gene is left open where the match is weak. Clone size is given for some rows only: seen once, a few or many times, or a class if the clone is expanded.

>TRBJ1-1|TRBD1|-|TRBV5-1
CASSLNRGNTEAFF
TGCGCCAGCAGCCTCAACAGGGGAAACACTGAAGCTTTCTTT
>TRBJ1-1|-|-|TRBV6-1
CASSEDRPEAFF
TGTGCCAGCAGTGAAGACAGACCTGAAGCTTTCTTT
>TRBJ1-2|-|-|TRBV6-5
CASSNRGHGYTF
TGTGCCAGCAGTAACCGAGGGCATGGCTACACCTTC
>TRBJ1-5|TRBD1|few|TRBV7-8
CASSLGQGQPQHF
TGTGCCAGCAGCTTGGGACAGGGTCAGCCCCAGCATTTT
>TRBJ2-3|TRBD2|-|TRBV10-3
CAISRVLAGADTQYF
TGTGCCATCAGTCGTGTACTAGCGGGGGCAGATACGCAGTATTTT
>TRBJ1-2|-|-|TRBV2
CASSFSLSGYGYTF
TGTGCCAGCAGTTTCAGCCTTTCAGGCTATGGCTACACCTTC
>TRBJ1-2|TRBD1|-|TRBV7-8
CASSPDLTGVGGYTF
TGTGCCAGCAGCCCGGACCTGACAGGGGTGGGTGGCTACACCTTC
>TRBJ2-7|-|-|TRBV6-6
CASSSGPIYEQYF
TGTGCCAGCAGTTCAGGACCGATCTACGAGCAGTACTTC
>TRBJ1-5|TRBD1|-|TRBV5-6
CASSIGTGENQPQHF
TGTGCCAGCAGCATAGGGACAGGAGAAAATCAGCCCCAGCATTTT
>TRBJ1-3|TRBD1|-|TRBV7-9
CASSPRQGARGNTIYF
TGTGCCAGCAGCCCCCGGCAGGGGGCGCGTGGAAACACCATATATTTT
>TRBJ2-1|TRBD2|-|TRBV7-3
CASSGAGGTDNEQFF
TGTGCCAGCAGTGGAGCGGGGGGAACCGACAATGAGCAGTTCTTC
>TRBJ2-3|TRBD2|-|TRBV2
CASSGSGAITDTQYF
TGTGCCAGCAGTGGAAGCGGGGCCATCACAGATACGCAGTATTTT
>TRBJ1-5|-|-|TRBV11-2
CASSLDSSQPQHF
TGTGCCAGCAGCTTGGATAGCAGTCAGCCCCAGCATTTT
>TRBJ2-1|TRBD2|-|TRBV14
CASSQDRLAGLRTWPNEQFF
TGTGCCAGCAGCCAAGATAGACTAGCGGGGTTAAGAACGTGGCCGAATGAGCAGTTCTTC
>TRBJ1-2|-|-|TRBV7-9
CASSLGSNAYGYTF
TGTGCCAGCAGCTTGGGCAGCAACGCCTATGGCTACACCTTC
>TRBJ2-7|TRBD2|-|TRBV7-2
CASSLMMGEGRSYEQYF
TGTGCCAGCAGCTTAATGATGGGGGAGGGTCGGTCCTACGAGCAGTACTTC
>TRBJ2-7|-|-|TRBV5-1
CASSLVAGTSYEQYF
TGCGCCAGCAGCTTGGTCGCAGGGACCTCCTACGAGCAGTACTTC
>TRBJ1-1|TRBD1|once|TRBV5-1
CASSLGAGQANTEAFF
TGCGCCAGCAGCTTGGGGGCGGGACAGGCTAACACTGAAGCTTTCTTT
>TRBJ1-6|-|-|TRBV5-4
CASSEIATAIGVSPLHF
TGTGCCAGCAGCGAGATAGCCACTGCGATAGGAGTTTCACCCCTCCACTTT
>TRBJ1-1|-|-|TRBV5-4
CASSLARDNTEAFF
TGTGCCAGCAGCTTGGCGAGAGATAACACTGAAGCTTTCTTT
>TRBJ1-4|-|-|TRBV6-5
CASSYGPQGEKLFF
TGTGCCAGCAGTTACGGGCCCCAAGGGGAAAAACTGTTTTTT
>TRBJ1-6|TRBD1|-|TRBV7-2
CASGTQGGLGSPLHF
TGTGCCAGCGGAACACAGGGGGGTTTGGGTTCACCCCTCCACTTT
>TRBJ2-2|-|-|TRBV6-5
CASSYRGLNRELFF
TGTGCCAGCAGTTACCGGGGGTTAAACCGGGAGCTGTTTTTT
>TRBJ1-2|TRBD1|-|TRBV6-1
CASRGETGGYYGYTF
TGTGCCAGCAGGGGAGAGACAGGGGGCTATTATGGCTACACCTTC
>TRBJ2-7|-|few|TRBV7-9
CASSSTESYEQYF
TGTGCCAGCAGCAGCACAGAGTCCTACGAGCAGTACTTC
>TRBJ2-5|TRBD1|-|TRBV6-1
CASSVSDRGGQETQYF
TGTGCCAGCAGTGTGTCGGACAGGGGGGGCCAAGAGACCCAGTACTTC
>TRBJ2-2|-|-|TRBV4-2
CASSQAGGPGELFF
TGTGCCAGCAGCCAAGCCGGGGGGCCCGGGGAGCTGTTTTTT
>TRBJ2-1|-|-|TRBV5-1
CASRAASSYNEQFF
TGCGCCAGCAGAGCGGCGAGCTCCTACAATGAGCAGTTCTTC
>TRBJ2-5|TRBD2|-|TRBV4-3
CASSQGASGGAKTQYF
TGCGCCAGCAGCCAAGGGGCTAGCGGGGGGGCAAAGACCCAGTACTTC
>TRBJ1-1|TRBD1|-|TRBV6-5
CASSKPGQVNTEAFF
TGTGCCAGCAGCAAACCGGGACAGGTTAACACTGAAGCTTTCTTT
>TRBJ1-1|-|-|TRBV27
CASSLLMNTEAFF
TGTGCCAGCAGCCTGTTGATGAACACTGAAGCTTTCTTT
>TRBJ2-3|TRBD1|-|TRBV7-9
CASSLYTGGTDTQYF
TGTGCCAGCAGCTTATATACAGGGGGCACAGATACGCAGTATTTT
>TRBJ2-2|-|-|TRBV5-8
CASSLGSGELFF
TGTGCCAGCAGCTTGGGTTCCGGGGAGCTGTTTTTT
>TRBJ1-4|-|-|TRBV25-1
CASSVNTGLEKLFF
TGTGCCAGCAGTGTAAATACAGGGCTCGAAAAACTGTTTTTT
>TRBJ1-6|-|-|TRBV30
CAWGRNNSPLHF
TGTGCCTGGGGCAGAAATAATTCACCCCTCCACTTT
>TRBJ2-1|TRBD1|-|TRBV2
CASSPRQGALTEQFF
TGTGCCAGCAGTCCCAGACAGGGGGCCTTGACTGAGCAGTTCTTC
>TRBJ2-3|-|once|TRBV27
CFSAISHADTQYF
TGTTTCTCGGCTATTAGCCATGCAGATACGCAGTATTTT
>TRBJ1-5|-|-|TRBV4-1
CASSQDEASNQPQHF
TGCGCCAGCAGCCAAGATGAGGCTAGCAATCAGCCCCAGCATTTT
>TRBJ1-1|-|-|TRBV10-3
CAISDKGGTEAFF
TGTGCCATCAGTGATAAGGGCGGGACTGAAGCTTTCTTT
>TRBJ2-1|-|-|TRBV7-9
CASSLALAERNEQFF
TGTGCCAGCAGCTTAGCGCTGGCAGAACGCAATGAGCAGTTCTTC
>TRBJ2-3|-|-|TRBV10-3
CAISENRDTQYF
TGTGCCATCAGTGAGAACAGGGATACGCAGTATTTT
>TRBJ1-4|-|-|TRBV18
CASSPGVFSEKLFF
TGTGCCAGCTCACCGGGGGTTTTTTCGGAAAAACTGTTTTTT
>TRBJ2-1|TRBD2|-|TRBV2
CASIELAAHNEQFF
TGTGCCAGCATTGAACTAGCGGCCCACAATGAGCAGTTCTTC
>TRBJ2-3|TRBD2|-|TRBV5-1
CASRVRGDTDTQYF
TGCGCCAGCAGAGTTCGGGGGGATACAGATACGCAGTATTTT
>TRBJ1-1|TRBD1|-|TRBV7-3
CASSSTGGLIEAFF
TGTGCCAGCAGCTCCACAGGGGGACTTATTGAAGCTTTCTTT
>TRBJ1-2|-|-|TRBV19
CASSTLSGGYTF
TGTGCCAGTAGTACCCTTTCTGGTGGCTACACCTTC
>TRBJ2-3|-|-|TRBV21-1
CASSKAPPKLAGVTTDTQYF
TGTGCCAGCAGCAAAGCTCCACCGAAACTAGCGGGGGTTACCACAGATACGCAGTATTTT
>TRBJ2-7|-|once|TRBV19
CASSMSGYEQYF
TGTGCCAGTAGTATGTCGGGCTACGAGCAGTACTTC
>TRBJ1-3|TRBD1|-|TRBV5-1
CASSSNSQGSGNTIYF
TGCGCCAGCAGCTCAAATTCACAGGGGTCCGGAAACACCATATATTTT
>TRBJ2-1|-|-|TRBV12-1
CASSRAGRGANEQFF
TGTGCCAGCAGCCGGGCCGGAAGAGGGGCAAATGAGCAGTTCTTC
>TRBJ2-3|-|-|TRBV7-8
CASSLKASADTQYF
TGTGCCAGCAGCTTAAAGGCTAGCGCAGATACGCAGTATTTT
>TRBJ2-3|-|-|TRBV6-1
CASSGVDTQYF
TGTGCCAGCAGTGGAGTAGATACGCAGTATTTT
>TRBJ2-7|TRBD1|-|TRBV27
CASSLGQGAYEQYF
TGTGCCAGCAGTTTGGGTCAGGGGGCCTACGAGCAGTACTTC
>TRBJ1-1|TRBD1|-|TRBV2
CASSVTGGNTEAFF
TGTGCCAGCAGTGTTACAGGGGGGAACACTGAAGCTTTCTTT
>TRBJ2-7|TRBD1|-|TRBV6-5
CASSSGQGVSYEQYF
TGTGCCAGCAGCTCCGGACAGGGGGTATCCTACGAGCAGTACTTC
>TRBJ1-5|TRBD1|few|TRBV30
CAWSEGQGNQPQHF
TGTGCCTGGAGTGAGGGACAGGGAAACCAGCCCCAGCATTTT
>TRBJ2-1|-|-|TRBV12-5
CASGLADRYNEQFF
TGTGCTAGTGGTTTGGCCGACAGATACAATGAGCAGTTCTTC
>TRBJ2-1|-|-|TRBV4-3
CASSQEGLLYNEQFF
TGCGCCAGCAGCCAAGAGGGACTTCTCTACAATGAGCAGTTCTTC
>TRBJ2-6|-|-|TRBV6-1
CASSVEYSGANVLTF
TGTGCCAGCAGTGTGGAGTACTCTGGGGCCAACGTCCTGACTTTC